Sequencing of this T cell receptor (beta chain) was carried out in a study of shared clonotypes between healthy human individuals. In the study overall: Each donor had three CD4 naive, three CD4 memory, two CD8 naive and one CD8 memory plate. Study-wide findings and caveats: Expectations were that clonotype sharing among donors would be affected by sequencing depth.

Note on this clone: The antigen is undetermined.

Germline CDR1 and CDR2: MNHEY and SVGAGI. This CDR3 is built from 14 residues. Trimming removed 6 bases from V and 5 bases from J, with 14 bases in between. CD45RO negativity and positive selection for CCR7 defined naive CD8 cells, a population that excluded terminally differentiated effector memory CD45RA+ cells. Donors comprised healthy HIV-negative adults lacking recent acute infections or vaccinations. Profiling relied on immunoSEQ multiplex PCR, and the TCRdb table lists in-frame clones only, not all of them. This sample has 1.5 million to 2.5 million clones, with about 95% found just once. Source material: naive CD8+ T cells sorted from blood. The chain uses TRBV6-5 and TRBJ2-1, with D possibly being TRBD2 (5 bases). This receptor was taken from a man aged 18 to 30 in good health. The CDR3 sequence is CASSPRVGNNEQFF. CDR3 nucleotide sequence: TGTGCCAGCAGCCCCCGAGTCGGGAACAATGAGCAGTTCTTC.